The 12 T cell receptor beta chains presented below share a single source sample, sequenced in a study of T-cell memory formation after mild COVID-19. TCRdb re-called the 5' RACE reads with MiXCR, one entry per CDR3 protein. The data contain roughly 300,000 distinct CDR3 sequences, approximately 8.4% of them seen just once; the ten biggest clones take up approximately 22%. The sample was PBMCs or a T cell subset sorted from them (not recorded which). The receptor source for this set is a man between 18 and 29 years old who had mild COVID-19 (a few samples of this study predate the infection). Cell type and time point are not known.

This clonotype was counted a few times. V is TRBV12-3 or TRBV12-4 and J is TRBJ2-7; no definite D call. This CDR3 is built from 12 residues. V gave up 6 bases and J gave up 2 bases, with 8 bases separating them. The chain's CDR3 is CASRRRPYEQYF. The CDR3 coding sequence is TGTGCCAGCAGGCGCCGACCCTACGAGCAGTACTTC.

This clonotype was recorded a few times. This chain links TRBV12-3 or TRBV12-4 with TRBJ1-1; D gene unclear. V lost 3 bases and J 1 base, leaving 12 bases between the germline ends. This CDR3 comprises 15 residues. Written as DNA, the CDR3 is TGTGCCAGCAGTTTTTTAGGACGGTCGAACACTGAAGCTTTCTTT. As protein: CASSFLGRSNTEAFF.

The V call is TRBV5-1, the J call TRBJ1-1; D remains ambiguous. Germline CDR1 reads SGHRS; CDR2 reads YFSETQ. The CDR3 sequence is 15 residues long. The ends were cut back, 3 bases at V and 4 bases at J, with 16 bases in the middle. The CDR3 spells CASSWGGVVGTEAFF. In DNA form, the CDR3 reads TGCGCCAGCAGCTGGGGAGGAGTCGTCGGCACTGAAGCTTTCTTT.

In this sample, this clonotype turned up a few times. CDR3 sequence: CASSGLAGGSLTDTQYF. The CDR3 DNA reads TGTGCCAGCAGCGGACTAGCGGGGGGTTCCCTTACAGATACGCAGTATTTT. The V gene is TRBV28, the J gene TRBJ2-3, with TRBD2 identical over 14 bases. This CDR3 contains 17 residues. The germline CDR1 and CDR2 sequences are MDHEN and SYDVKM. V lost 6 bases, J lost 3 bases, and 8 bases stayed unmatched.

This clonotype appeared a few times. The chain has TRBV7-9 and TRBJ1-1; D is ambiguous. The CDR3 runs 11 residues. Germline-derived CDR1 and CDR2 are SEHNR and FQNEAQ (reference sequence). V shed 4 bases and J shed 10 bases, with 10 bases lying between them. The chain's CDR3 is CASSSGRGAFF. For the CDR3, the DNA is TGTGCCAGCAGCTCGGGTCGAGGAGCTTTCTTT.

V usage is TRBV6-2 or TRBV6-3 and J usage is TRBJ2-3; 9 positions agree with TRBD1. Germline V gives CDR1 MNHEY, CDR2 SVGEGT. Trimming at V came to 6 bases and at J to 2 bases, leaving 9 bases not matched to a gene. The CDR3 loop spans 16 amino acids. DNA for the CDR3: TGTGCCAGCAGCTACACAGGGGGCATTGACACAGATACGCAGTATTTT. This encodes CASSYTGGIDTDTQYF.

The sample holds a few counts of this clonotype. The chain has TRBV29-1 and TRBJ1-2, with D possibly matching TRBD1 (5 bases). CDR1 and CDR2 (germline): SQVTM, ANQGSEA. The CDR3 length is 14 residues. V was shortened by 4 bases and J by 5 bases, with 17 bases between the two germline ends. The DNA for the CDR3 is TGCAGCGTTGGTGATGACGGGGGTCTTTATGGCTACACCTTC. Amino acid sequence: CSVGDDGGLYGYTF.

This clonotype has at least ten counts. This chain links TRBV7-2 with TRBJ2-1; 13 bases align to TRBD2. The CDR3 totals 17 residues. Germline CDR1 is SGHTA and CDR2 is FQGNSA. J lost 1 base, V lost 3 bases, and 3 bases had no gene match. CDR3 in amino acids: CASSLTSGGSSYNEQFF. The CDR3 nucleotides are TGTGCCAGCAGCTTGACTAGCGGGGGGTCTTCCTACAATGAGCAGTTCTTC.

Ten or more counts support this clonotype. The chain is built from TRBV5-1 and TRBJ2-3; maybe TRBD2 (7 bases). Per germline, CDR1 SGHRS and CDR2 YFSETQ. The CDR3 spans 15 residues. V lost 0 bases and J lost 7, with 15 bases in between. The CDR3 DNA follows: TGCGCCAGCAGCTTGGATTCGGGGGGCCCACATACGCAGTATTTT. Its protein product is CASSLDSGGPHTQYF.

For the CDR3, the DNA is TGTGCCAGCAGTTTTGACGCCCAGGGCGGGAGAGAAAAACTGTTTTTT. This codes for CASSFDAQGGREKLFF. The V and J genes are TRBV6-6 and TRBJ1-4; weak D call: TRBD1 (5 bases). The CDR3 covers 16 residues. Trimming cost V 4 bases and J 8 bases, with 20 bases left between them. The germline V gene encodes CDR1 MNHNY and CDR2 SVGAGI (reference sequence).

This clonotype was seen many times. The gene calls are TRBV5-5 and TRBJ1-6; 7 bases agree with TRBD1. The CDR3 loop spans 14 amino acids. Trimming took 3 bases from V and 8 from J; bases not matched to a gene: 5. From germline, CDR1 is SGHKS and CDR2 YYEKEE (reference sequence). CDR3 sequence: CASSSDRWDSPLHF. As DNA, the CDR3 is TGTGCCAGCAGCTCGGACAGGTGGGATTCACCCCTCCACTTT. Variable domain in full (rest from reference TRBV5-5 and TRBJ1-6): DAGVTQSPTHLIKTRGQQVTLRCSPISGHKSVSWYQQVLGQGPQFIFQYYEKEERGRGNFPDRFSARQFPNYSSELNVNALLLGDSALYLCASSSDRWDSPLHFGNGTRLTVT.

This sequence joins TRBV6-5 and TRBJ2-7; the D gene is possibly TRBD2 (5 bases). The germline V gene encodes CDR1 MNHEY and CDR2 SVGAGI. Trimming took off 0 bases at V and 2 bases at J, with 8 bases between the two ends. There are 14 residues in the CDR3. CDR3 nucleotide sequence: TGTGCCAGCAGTTACTCACGGGGTCCCTACGAGCAGTACTTC. Amino acids: CASSYSRGPYEQYF.